The following is a TCR beta chain sequence with its context. Its antigen is as yet unknown. The ends lost 4 bases at V and 2 bases at J; junction bases unmatched: 12. The CDR3 contains 16 residues. Germline CDR1 DFQATT, CDR2 SNEGSKA (reference sequence). A J-beta primer mix and a sample-barcoded 5' primer were used in a second PCR of roughly 6 to 11 cycles. TCRdb recomputed calls from the 5' RACE reads with MiXCR, one row per CDR3 protein. The repertoire holds about 1.5 million distinct CDR3 sequences, with approximately 39% as singletons. This sample was taken from a study of blood T cells in healthy people across ages. Study-wide results and limits: It was the long-lived donors that had more naive CD4+ cells and higher diversity than aged donors. Age advanced and TCR beta diversity per million T cells fell, roughly linearly.

Material for sequencing was blood. The sequence was obtained from a woman between 18 and 30 years old in good health. This chain uses TRBV20-1 with TRBJ2-5; TRBD2 matches at 8 bases. The DNA for the CDR3 is TGCAGTGCTATCCCCCTAGGGCGGGGGGATCAAGAGACCCAGTACTTC. This translates into CSAIPLGRGDQETQYF.